These T cell receptor beta chains were read from a single sample in a study of graft-versus-host responses after intestinal transplantation. Some clones are missing from TCRdb's copy, which holds only in-frame ones; the method was immunoSEQ multiplex PCR. The table shows some 100,000 clones, with less than 95% occurring only once. Which antigens these TCRs recognize remains unknown. This specimen consisted of unstimulated CD8+ T cells sorted from spleen or lymph node cells, obtained before transplant. These TCRs come from a human donor who was the organ donor for an intestinal transplant. CDR3s include the opening cysteine and the closing phenylalanine or tryptophan. D genes are given only for firm matches. Clone size appears in some rows only: once, few, many, or a class for an expanded clone.

v_gene: TRBV10-1; abundance: NA; d_gene: TRBD1; j_gene: TRBJ2-2; CDR3nt: TGCGCCAGCAGTGTGGAAACAGGGGGCACCGGGGAGCTGTTTTTT; CDR3aa: CASSVETGGTGELFF
v_gene: TRBV19; abundance: NA; d_gene: TRBD2; j_gene: TRBJ2-7; CDR3nt: TGTGCCAGTAGTATCACGGGAGGATCTTACGAGCAGTACTTC; CDR3aa: CASSITGGSYEQYF
v_gene: TRBV11-2; abundance: NA; d_gene: NA; j_gene: TRBJ1-4; CDR3nt: TGTGCCAGCAGCTTAGAGCCCCGGATCAACAGGGTCTCTAATGAAAAACTGTTTTTT; CDR3aa: CASSLEPRINRVSNEKLFF
v_gene: TRBV7-6; abundance: NA; d_gene: NA; j_gene: TRBJ2-7; CDR3nt: TGTGCCAGCAGCCCTTACGAGAACCGGGACACGTCCTACGAGCAGTACTTC; CDR3aa: CASSPYENRDTSYEQYF
v_gene: TRBV6-5; abundance: once; d_gene: TRBD2; j_gene: TRBJ2-1; CDR3nt: TGTGCCAGCACCTGGTGGACTAGCGGAAACAATGAGCAGTTCTTC; CDR3aa: CASTWWTSGNNEQFF
v_gene: TRBV15; abundance: NA; d_gene: NA; j_gene: TRBJ1-5; CDR3nt: TGTGCCACCAGCAGATCTACCGGGAGCAATCAGCCCCAGCATTTT; CDR3aa: CATSRSTGSNQPQHF
v_gene: TRBV10-3; abundance: NA; d_gene: NA; j_gene: TRBJ2-7; CDR3nt: TGTGCCATCAGTCCGGACGTAGGGGCACACTCCTACGAGCAGTACTTC; CDR3aa: CAISPDVGAHSYEQYF
v_gene: TRBV28; abundance: NA; d_gene: NA; j_gene: TRBJ2-2; CDR3nt: TGTGCCAGCAGTGGTACGGGAGTGAACACCGGGGAGCTGTTTTTT; CDR3aa: CASSGTGVNTGELFF
v_gene: TRBV10-1; abundance: NA; d_gene: TRBD1; j_gene: TRBJ1-5; CDR3nt: TGCGCCAGCGAGCGGGTTTACGTGGGGGACAGTAAATGTCAGCCCCAGCATTTT; CDR3aa: CASERVYVGDSKCQPQHF
v_gene: TRBV30; abundance: once; d_gene: TRBD1; j_gene: TRBJ2-7; CDR3nt: TGTGCCTGGGGACAGGGGGCGCGGGAGCAGTACTTC; CDR3aa: CAWGQGAREQYF
v_gene: TRBV27; abundance: NA; d_gene: NA; j_gene: TRBJ2-7; CDR3nt: TGTGCCAGCAGTTTATCCCCGGAGATGAGCTCCTACGAGCAGTACTTC; CDR3aa: CASSLSPEMSSYEQYF
v_gene: TRBV14; abundance: NA; d_gene: NA; j_gene: TRBJ2-7; CDR3nt: TGTGCCAGCAGCCAAGTCGGGGAAGCCTACGAGCAGTACTTC; CDR3aa: CASSQVGEAYEQYF
v_gene: TRBV28; abundance: NA; d_gene: NA; j_gene: TRBJ2-1; CDR3nt: TGTGCCAGCAGCTCAACGTCCGCGCGATACAATGAGCAGTTCTTC; CDR3aa: CASSSTSARYNEQFF
v_gene: TRBV5-1; abundance: NA; d_gene: NA; j_gene: TRBJ2-3; CDR3nt: TGCGCCAGCAGCTTGGTACGAGGTGAAGATACGCAGTATTTT; CDR3aa: CASSLVRGEDTQYF
v_gene: TRBV6-5; abundance: NA; d_gene: TRBD1; j_gene: TRBJ1-2; CDR3nt: TGTGCCAGCACTCGGGACAGGGAGGACTATGGCTACACCTTC; CDR3aa: CASTRDREDYGYTF
v_gene: TRBV19; abundance: NA; d_gene: NA; j_gene: TRBJ2-5; CDR3nt: TGTGCCAGTAGTATCCGAGACAGTGGTCAAGAGACCCAGTACTTC; CDR3aa: CASSIRDSGQETQYF
v_gene: TRBV14; abundance: NA; d_gene: NA; j_gene: TRBJ1-1; CDR3nt: TGTGCCAGCAGCCAAGGGACTAAAGCTTTCTTT; CDR3aa: CASSQGTKAFF
v_gene: TRBV6-5; abundance: NA; d_gene: NA; j_gene: TRBJ2-7; CDR3nt: TGTGCCAGCAGTCTACCGGGAGAGCAGTACTTC; CDR3aa: CASSLPGEQYF
v_gene: TRBV7-2; abundance: NA; d_gene: NA; j_gene: TRBJ1-4; CDR3nt: TGTGCCAGCAGCCTACTGGCAGGAGGGAATGAAAAACTGTTTTTT; CDR3aa: CASSLLAGGNEKLFF